Following are 8 T cell receptor beta chains from one sample sequenced in a study of T cell changes during pregnancy in multiple sclerosis. The table came from immunoSEQ multiplex PCR; TCRdb's copy has only in-frame clones and leaves some out. Here the sample spans fewer than 40,000 clones, about nine tenths being singletons. The specimen comprised CD4+ T cells from peripheral blood mononuclear cells, sampled in the first trimester of pregnancy. The receptors were gathered from a female donor in good health, enrolled as a control in a pregnancy study.

V usage is TRBV13 and J usage is TRBJ1-2; a weak D match, TRBD1 (6 bases). The CDR3 consists of 20 residues. Germline V gene data show CDR1 as PRHDT and CDR2 as FYEKMQ (reference sequence). Trimming left V 2 bases short and J 4 bases short, with 29 bases between. The CDR3 loop is CASSLWRRASQGRIGYGYTF. CDR3 coding DNA: TGTGCCAGCAGCTTATGGAGAAGGGCCTCGCAGGGGAGAATCGGCTATGGCTACACCTTC.

The rearrangement uses TRBV5-4 and TRBJ1-2, with D tentatively TRBD1 (5 bases). This CDR3 is built from 15 residues. Trimming removed 4 bases at V and 1 base at J, with 14 bases between. The germline gives CDR1 SGHNT, CDR2 YYREEE (reference sequence). In DNA form, the CDR3 reads TGTGCCAGCAGCGTTGACAGAGTCTTTAACTATGGCTACACCTTC. This gives the protein CASSVDRVFNYGYTF. The full variable domain, rest sourced from reference TRBV5-4 and TRBJ1-2, is ETGVTQSPTHLIKTRGQQVTLRCSSQSGHNTVSWYQQALGQGPQFIFQYYREEENGRGNFPPRFSGLQFPNYSSELNVNALELDDSALYLCASSVDRVFNYGYTFGSGTRLTVV.

The chain has TRBV6-5 and TRBJ1-3, with TRBD1 identical over 7 bases. V was pared by 5 bases and J by 3 bases, with 4 bases of the junction left unmatched. This CDR3 contains 14 residues. Germline V gene lookup returns CDR1 MNHEY and CDR2 SVGAGI. CDR3 in amino acids: CASSRQGGGNTIYF. The CDR3 nucleotides are TGTGCCAGCAGTCGACAGGGTGGTGGAAACACCATATATTTT.

The chain is built from TRBV12-5 and TRBJ2-3; 7 positions agree with TRBD1. The V segment lost 4 bases and the J segment 1 base; nucleotides outside the gene matches: 2. There are 14 residues in the CDR3. The germline gives CDR1 LGHNT, CDR2 FRNRAP. The CDR3 region has the DNA TGTGCTAGTGGTTACGGACAGGGCACAGATACGCAGTATTTT. It yields the protein CASGYGQGTDTQYF.

The chain recombines TRBV27 with TRBJ1-2, with TRBD1 matching 7 bases. Trimming removed 5 bases from V and 2 bases from J; junction bases left unmatched: 2. This CDR3 spans 13 amino acids. Germline lookup yields CDR1 MNHEY and CDR2 SMNVEV (reference sequence). CDR3 nucleotide sequence: TGTGCCAGCAGTCTGGGACAGAACTATGGCTACACCTTC. It codes for CASSLGQNYGYTF.

The gene calls are TRBV12-5 and TRBJ2-2; 8 positions agree with TRBD2. The germline V gene encodes CDR1 LGHNT and CDR2 FRNRAP. The CDR3 length is 14 residues. The V segment lost 6 bases and the J segment 4 bases; nucleotides outside the gene matches: 4. The CDR3 sequence is CASGPGGATGELFF. The CDR3 bases are TGTGCTAGTGGCCCCGGGGGGGCCACCGGGGAGCTGTTTTTT.

The gene calls are TRBV6-5 and TRBJ1-5, with D tentatively TRBD1 (5 bases). Germline CDR1 MNHEY, CDR2 SVGAGI. Trimming removed 6 bases at V and 6 bases at J, with 18 bases between. The CDR3 extends over 15 amino acids. CDR3 nucleotide sequence: TGTGCCAGCAGAGCGCTTCGGGGGTCCGGTCAGCCCCAGCATTTT. This translates into CASRALRGSGQPQHF.

This chain links TRBV7-2 with TRBJ2-7, with TRBD1 matching 9 bases. CDR1 SGHTA and CDR2 FQGNSA come from the germline V gene. After removal of 5 bases from V and 7 bases from J, the junction contained 9 bases not matched to a gene. CDR3 length: 14 residues. This CDR3 is CASSPGTGNGEQYF. For the CDR3, the DNA is TGTGCCAGCAGCCCAGGGACAGGGAATGGAGAGCAGTACTTC.